This TCR beta chain was found in a study of shared clonotypes between healthy human individuals. The wider study: Per donor, CD8 memory used one plate, CD8 naive used two, CD4 memory used three and CD4 naive used three.

Researchers ran the assay at a deep level. The protocol was immunoSEQ multiplex PCR, while the TCRdb copy is restricted to in-frame clones and leaves out a portion. The sample holds some 800,000 clones, 80% to 95% seen once. In the case of this clone: What it binds is unknown.

Overall study findings and caveats: Only blood was sampled, and tissue TCR repertoires likely differ from blood ones. Among the subsets, naive ones generally showed larger estimated richness than memory ones.

CDR1 is SEHNR and CDR2 is FQNEAQ in the germline V gene (reference sequence). This CDR3 is 15 amino acids long. The trim removed 3 bases at V and 5 bases at J, leaving 4 bases unmatched. CD45RO-negative CD8 cells positively selected for CCR7 made up the naive population, which excluded terminally differentiated effector memory CD45RA+ cells. J is TRBJ2-1 and V is TRBV7-9, with 10 bases fitting TRBD2. The sample taken for sequencing was naive CD8+ T cells sorted from blood. The source of this sequence is a man under 40 in good health. Written as DNA, the CDR3 is TGTGCCAGCAGCTTGCTAGCGGGAGTAAACAATGAGCAGTTCTTC. Translation gives CASSLLAGVNNEQFF.